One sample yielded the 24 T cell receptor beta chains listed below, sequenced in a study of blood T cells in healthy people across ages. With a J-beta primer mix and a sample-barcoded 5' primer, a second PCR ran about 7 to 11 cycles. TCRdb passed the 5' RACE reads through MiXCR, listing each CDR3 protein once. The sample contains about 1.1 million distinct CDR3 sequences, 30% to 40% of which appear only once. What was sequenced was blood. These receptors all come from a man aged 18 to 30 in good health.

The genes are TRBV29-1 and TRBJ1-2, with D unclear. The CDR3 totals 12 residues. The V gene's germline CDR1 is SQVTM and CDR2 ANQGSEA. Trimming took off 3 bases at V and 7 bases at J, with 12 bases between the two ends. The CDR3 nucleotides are TGCAGCGTTGACGCGGGAGGAGGTGGCTACACCTTC. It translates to CSVDAGGGGYTF.

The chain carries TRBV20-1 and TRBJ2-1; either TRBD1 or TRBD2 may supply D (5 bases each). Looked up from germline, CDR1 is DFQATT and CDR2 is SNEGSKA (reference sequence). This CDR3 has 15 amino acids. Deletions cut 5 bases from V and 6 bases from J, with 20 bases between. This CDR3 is CSASNGLIGANEQFF. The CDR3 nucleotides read TGCAGTGCTTCCAACGGACTGATTGGGGCCAATGAGCAGTTCTTC.

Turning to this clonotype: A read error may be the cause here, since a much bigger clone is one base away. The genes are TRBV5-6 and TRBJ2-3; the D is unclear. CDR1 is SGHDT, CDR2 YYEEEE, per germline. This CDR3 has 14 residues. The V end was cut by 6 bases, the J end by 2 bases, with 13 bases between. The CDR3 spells CASIIGYPTDTQYF. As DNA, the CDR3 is TGTGCCAGCATTATCGGCTACCCCACAGATACGCAGTATTTT.

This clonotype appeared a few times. The CDR3 DNA is TGCAGCGCTGGGCAGGGGGCCCACTATGGCTACACCTTC. Amino acid sequence: CSAGQGAHYGYTF. The rearrangement uses TRBV29-1 and TRBJ1-2; 8 nucleotides match TRBD1. CDR1 and CDR2 (germline): SQVTM, ANQGSEA. CDR3 length: 13 residues. V was pared by 7 bases and J by 3 bases, with 7 bases of the junction left unmatched.

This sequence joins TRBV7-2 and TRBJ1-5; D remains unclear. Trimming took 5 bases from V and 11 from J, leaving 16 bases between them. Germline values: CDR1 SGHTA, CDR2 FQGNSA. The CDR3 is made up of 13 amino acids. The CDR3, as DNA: TGTGCCAGCAGCCCCGGCCATCGGGATTCCCAGCATTTT. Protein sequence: CASSPGHRDSQHF.

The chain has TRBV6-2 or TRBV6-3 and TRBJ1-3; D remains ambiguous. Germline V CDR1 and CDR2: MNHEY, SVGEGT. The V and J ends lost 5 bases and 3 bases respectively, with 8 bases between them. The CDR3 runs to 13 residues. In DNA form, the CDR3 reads TGTGCCAGCAGTCCGACCGGTGGAAACACCATATATTTT. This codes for CASSPTGGNTIYF.

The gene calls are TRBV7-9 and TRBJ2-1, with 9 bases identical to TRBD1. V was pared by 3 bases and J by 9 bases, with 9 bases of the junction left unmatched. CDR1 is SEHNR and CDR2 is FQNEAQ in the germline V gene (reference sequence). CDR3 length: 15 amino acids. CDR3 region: CASSFRDRARSEQFF. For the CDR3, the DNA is TGTGCCAGCAGCTTCCGGGACAGGGCACGGAGTGAGCAGTTCTTC.

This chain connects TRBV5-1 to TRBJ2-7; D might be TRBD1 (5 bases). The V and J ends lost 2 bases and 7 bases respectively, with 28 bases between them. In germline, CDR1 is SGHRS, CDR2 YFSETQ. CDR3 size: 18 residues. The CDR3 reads CASSFARQGKVAYNEQYF. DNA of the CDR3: TGCGCCAGCAGCTTCGCAAGGCAGGGTAAGGTCGCCTACAATGAGCAGTACTTC.

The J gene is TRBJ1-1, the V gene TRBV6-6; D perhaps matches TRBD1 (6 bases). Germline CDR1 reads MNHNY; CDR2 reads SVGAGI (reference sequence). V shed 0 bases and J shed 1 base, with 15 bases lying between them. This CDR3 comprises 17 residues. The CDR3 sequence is CASSYSLVPGQNTEAFF. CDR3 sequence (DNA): TGTGCCAGCAGTTACTCGTTGGTCCCGGGACAGAACACTGAAGCTTTCTTT.

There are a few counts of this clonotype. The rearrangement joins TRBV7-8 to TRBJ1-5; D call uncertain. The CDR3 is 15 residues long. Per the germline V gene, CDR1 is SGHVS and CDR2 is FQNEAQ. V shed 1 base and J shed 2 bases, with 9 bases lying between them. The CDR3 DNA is TGTGCCAGCAGCTTAGGGGCAAACGGCAATCAGCCCCAGCATTTT. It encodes CASSLGANGNQPQHF.

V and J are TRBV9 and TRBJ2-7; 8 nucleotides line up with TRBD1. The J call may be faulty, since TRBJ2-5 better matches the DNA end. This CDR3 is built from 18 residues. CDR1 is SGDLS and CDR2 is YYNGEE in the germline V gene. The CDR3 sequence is CASSSQLRGQGPGETQYF. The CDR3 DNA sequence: TGTGCCAGCAGCTCCCAACTCCGCGGACAGGGTCCAGGAGAGACCCAGTACTTC.

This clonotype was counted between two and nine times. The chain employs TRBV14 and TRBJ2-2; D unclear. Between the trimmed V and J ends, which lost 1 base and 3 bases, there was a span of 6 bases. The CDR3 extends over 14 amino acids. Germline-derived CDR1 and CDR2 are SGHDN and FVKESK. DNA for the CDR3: TGTGCCAGCAGCCAAGTCCGGGACACCGGGGAGCTGTTTTTT. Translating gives CASSQVRDTGELFF.

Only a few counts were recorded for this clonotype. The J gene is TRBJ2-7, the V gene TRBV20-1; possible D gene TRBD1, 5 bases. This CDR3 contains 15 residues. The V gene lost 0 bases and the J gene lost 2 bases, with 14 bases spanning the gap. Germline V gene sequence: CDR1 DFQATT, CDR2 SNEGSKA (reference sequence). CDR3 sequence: CSARDSAGPTYEQYF. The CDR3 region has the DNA TGCAGTGCTAGAGATTCGGCAGGGCCGACCTACGAGCAGTACTTC.

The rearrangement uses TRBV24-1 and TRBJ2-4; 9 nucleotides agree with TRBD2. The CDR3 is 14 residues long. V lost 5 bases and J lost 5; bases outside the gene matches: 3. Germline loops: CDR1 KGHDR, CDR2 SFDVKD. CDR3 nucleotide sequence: TGTGCCACCAGTGCCGCGGGAGGGGAAAACATTCAGTACTTC. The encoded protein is CATSAAGGENIQYF.

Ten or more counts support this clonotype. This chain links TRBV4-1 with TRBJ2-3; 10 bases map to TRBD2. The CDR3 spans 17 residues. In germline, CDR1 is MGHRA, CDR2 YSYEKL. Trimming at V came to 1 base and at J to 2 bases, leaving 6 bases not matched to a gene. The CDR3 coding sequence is TGCGCCAGCAGCCAAGCTAGCGGGGGCTATTACACAGATACGCAGTATTTT. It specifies CASSQASGGYYTDTQYF.

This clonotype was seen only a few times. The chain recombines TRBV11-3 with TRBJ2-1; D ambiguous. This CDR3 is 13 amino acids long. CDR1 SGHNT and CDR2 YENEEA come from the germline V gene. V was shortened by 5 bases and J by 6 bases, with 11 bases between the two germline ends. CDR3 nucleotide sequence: TGTGCCAGCAGCCAAATGGGCGTCAATGAGCAGTTCTTC. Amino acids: CASSQMGVNEQFF.

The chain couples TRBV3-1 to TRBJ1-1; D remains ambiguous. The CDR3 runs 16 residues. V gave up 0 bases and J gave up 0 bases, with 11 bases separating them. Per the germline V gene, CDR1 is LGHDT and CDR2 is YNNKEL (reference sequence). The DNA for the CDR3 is TGTGCCAGCAGCCAAGATTCGACGGCGGTGAACACTGAAGCTTTCTTT. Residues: CASSQDSTAVNTEAFF.

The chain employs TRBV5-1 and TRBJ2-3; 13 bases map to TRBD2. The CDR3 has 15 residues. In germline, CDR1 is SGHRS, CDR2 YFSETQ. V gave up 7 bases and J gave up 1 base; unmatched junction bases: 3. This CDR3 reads CASVGTSGGTDTQYF. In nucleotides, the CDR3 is TGCGCCAGCGTTGGGACTAGCGGGGGCACAGATACGCAGTATTTT.

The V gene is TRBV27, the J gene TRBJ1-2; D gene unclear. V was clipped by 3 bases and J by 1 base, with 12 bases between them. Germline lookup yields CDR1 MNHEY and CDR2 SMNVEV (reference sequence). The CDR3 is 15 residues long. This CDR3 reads CASSFGMANNYGYTF. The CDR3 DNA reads TGTGCCAGCAGTTTCGGTATGGCGAATAACTATGGCTACACCTTC.

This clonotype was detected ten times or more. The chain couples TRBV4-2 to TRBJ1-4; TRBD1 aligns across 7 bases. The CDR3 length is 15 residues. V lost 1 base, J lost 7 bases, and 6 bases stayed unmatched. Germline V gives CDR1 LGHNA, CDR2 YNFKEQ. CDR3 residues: CASSQVGQGGEKLFF. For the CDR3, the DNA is TGTGCCAGCAGCCAAGTAGGCCAGGGGGGTGAAAAACTGTTTTTT.

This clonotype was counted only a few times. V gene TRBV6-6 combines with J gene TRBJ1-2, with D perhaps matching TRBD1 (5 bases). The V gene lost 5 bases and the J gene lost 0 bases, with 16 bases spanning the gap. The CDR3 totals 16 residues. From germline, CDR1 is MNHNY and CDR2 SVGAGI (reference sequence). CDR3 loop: CASSHRAAGTNYGYTF. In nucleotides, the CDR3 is TGTGCCAGCAGTCATCGGGCGGCAGGGACTAACTATGGCTACACCTTC.

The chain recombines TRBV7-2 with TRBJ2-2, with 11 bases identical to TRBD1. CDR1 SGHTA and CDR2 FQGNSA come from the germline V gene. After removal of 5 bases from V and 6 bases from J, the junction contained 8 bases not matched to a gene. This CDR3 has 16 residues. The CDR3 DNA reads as TGTGCCAGCAGCCTCTTCGGACAGGGGGCATCCGGGGAGCTGTTTTTT. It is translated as CASSLFGQGASGELFF.

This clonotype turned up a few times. The CDR3 coding sequence is TGCAGCGTTGAAGTTAGGGGGCGATTTTCCGAGCAGTACTTC. Its protein is CSVEVRGRFSEQYF. This sequence joins TRBV29-1 and TRBJ2-7; 7 bases line up with TRBD1. Trimming removed 1 base from V and 6 bases from J; junction bases left unmatched: 9. Germline-derived CDR1 and CDR2 are SQVTM and ANQGSEA. CDR3 length: 14 amino acids.

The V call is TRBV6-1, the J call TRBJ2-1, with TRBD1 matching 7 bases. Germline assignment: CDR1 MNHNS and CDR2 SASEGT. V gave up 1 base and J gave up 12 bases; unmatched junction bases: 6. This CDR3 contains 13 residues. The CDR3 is CASSEGNRGGQFF. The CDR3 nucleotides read TGTGCCAGCAGTGAAGGGAACAGGGGCGGGCAGTTCTTC.